Listed below are T cell receptor beta chains from one sample, sequenced in a study of CDR3 diversity in severe acne. A single record per CDR3 protein comes from TCRdb applying MiXCR to the PCR reads. In the table there are 90,000 or so distinct CDR3 sequences, 48% of which are singletons. What was sequenced was blood. The receptors were gathered from a male donor in good health, serving as a control. Both conserved end residues are part of each CDR3. The D gene is left open where the match is weak. Part of the rows lack a size; the others show once, few, many or a class for expanded clones.

clone_size	j_call	d_call	v_call	cdr3_aa	cdr3_nt
many	TRBJ1-2	-	TRBV7-2	CASSLFMTNPGYTF	TGTGCCAGCAGCTTATTTATGACAAATCCTGGCTACACCTTC
few	TRBJ2-3	-	TRBV29-1	CSVEWDTDTQYF	TGCAGCGTTGAGTGGGACACAGATACGCAGTATTTT
many	TRBJ2-3	-	TRBV7-9	CASSLQGSTDTQYF	TGTGCCAGCAGCTTACAAGGGAGCACAGATACGCAGTATTTT
-	TRBJ2-7	TRBD1	TRBV28	CASSIPEGQGSYEQYF	TGTGCCAGCAGTATCCCCGAGGGACAGGGCTCCTACGAGCAGTACTTC
medium-sized	TRBJ2-5	-	TRBV10-1	CASSGAGADGETQYF	TGCGCCAGCAGTGGTGCCGGGGCCGATGGAGAGACCCAGTACTTC
once	TRBJ1-2	-	TRBV25-1	CASRSTGSQSYGHTF	TGTGCCAGCAGAAGCACCGGGTCACAAAGCTATGGCCACACCTTC
-	TRBJ2-2	TRBD1	TRBV7-2	CASRPTGGIGELFF	TGTGCCAGCAGGCCGACAGGGGGGATCGGGGAGCTGTTTTTT
many	TRBJ1-1	TRBD1	TRBV9	CASSVESGGTEAFF	TGTGCCAGCAGCGTAGAGTCAGGGGGGACTGAAGCTTTCTTT
-	TRBJ1-2	TRBD1	TRBV7-9	CASSADREIRGYTF	TGTGCCAGCAGCGCAGACAGGGAAATAAGGGGCTACACCTTC
-	TRBJ1-4	-	TRBV19	CASSRGPFGEKLFF	TGTGCCAGTAGTAGGGGGCCGTTCGGAGAAAAACTGTTTTTT
-	TRBJ1-1	-	TRBV29-1	CSVFSQTNTEAFF	TGCAGCGTTTTCTCACAGACGAACACTGAAGCTTTCTTT
-	TRBJ2-3	-	TRBV20-1	CSARVAGVARDTQYF	TGCAGTGCTAGGGTGGCGGGTGTTGCAAGGGATACGCAGTATTTT
-	TRBJ2-5	-	TRBV7-2	CASSPKTQYF	TGTGCCAGCAGCCCGAAGACCCAGTACTTC
-	TRBJ2-3	-	TRBV24-1	CATSEDGSGTDTQYF	TGTGCCACCAGTGAGGACGGGTCTGGAACAGATACGCAGTATTTT
-	TRBJ1-4	-	TRBV20-1	CSARVPPTNEKLFF	TGCAGTGCTAGAGTCCCCCCAACTAATGAAAAACTGTTTTTT
-	TRBJ1-5	-	TRBV9	CASSATGRRYQPQHF	TGTGCCAGCAGCGCGACGGGACGCAGATATCAGCCCCAGCATTTT
once	TRBJ2-3	-	TRBV10-3	CAISGDGTDTQYF	TGTGCCATCAGTGGGGACGGTACAGATACGCAGTATTTT
few	TRBJ2-7	-	TRBV25-1	CASSGGQVGGYEQYF	TGTGCCAGCAGTGGGGGGCAGGTTGGTGGCTACGAGCAGTACTTC
-	TRBJ2-6	-	TRBV9	CASSPRSFLATEAF	TGTGCCAGCAGCCCAAGATCATTCTTGGCCACTGAAGCTTTC
few	TRBJ2-7	-	TRBV20-1	CSASRGAYEQYF	TGCAGTGCTTCGAGGGGCGCTTACGAGCAGTACTTC
-	TRBJ2-1	TRBD2	TRBV5-1	CASSLTAGAPNEQFF	TGCGCCAGCAGCTTGACGGCGGGAGCCCCCAATGAGCAGTTCTTC
-	TRBJ1-1	TRBD1	TRBV5-1	CASSMGTGYTEAFF	TGCGCCAGCAGCATGGGGACAGGGTACACTGAAGCTTTCTTT
-	TRBJ2-1	TRBD1	TRBV6-5	CASSYWGQGSYNEQFF	TGTGCCAGCAGTTACTGGGGACAGGGGTCCTACAATGAGCAGTTCTTC
few	TRBJ2-5	-	TRBV7-7	CASSLALTQETQYF	TGTGCTAGCAGCTTAGCACTAACCCAAGAGACCCAGTACTTC
-	TRBJ1-2	-	TRBV25-1	CASSSSGGGRGYTF	TGTGCCAGCAGCTCTTCCGGGGGGGGGCGAGGCTACACCTTC
-	TRBJ2-2	TRBD2	TRBV9	CASSVGGGVVTGELFF	TGTGCCAGCAGCGTAGGGGGGGGAGTCGTCACCGGGGAGCTGTTTTTT
many	TRBJ1-1	TRBD1	TRBV7-8	CASRPDGTVRTEAFF	TGTGCCAGCAGGCCCGATGGGACAGTAAGAACTGAAGCTTTCTTT
-	TRBJ1-1	-	TRBV11-3	CASEGFNTEAFF	TGTGCCAGCGAGGGGTTCAACACTGAAGCTTTCTTT
-	TRBJ2-7	-	TRBV29-1	CSVAQASYEQYF	TGCAGCGTTGCCCAGGCATCCTACGAGCAGTACTTC
many	TRBJ2-1	-	TRBV19	CASSLPGRGYNEQFF	TGTGCCAGTAGTCTCCCGGGACGGGGCTACAATGAGCAGTTCTTC
few	TRBJ1-1	-	TRBV13	CASLRGVEDTEAFF	TGTGCCAGCCTCAGGGGCGTCGAGGACACTGAAGCTTTCTTT